The rows below give T cell receptor beta chains drawn from one sample of a study of regulatory T cells in long-lasting Graves disease. TCRdb called the multiplex PCR reads again in MiXCR, with one record for every CDR3 protein. The table lists about 540,000 distinct CDR3 sequences, roughly 14% of them singletons, with 10% in the top ten. Another study also made use of these data, one on T cells in Graves' hyperthyroidism and ophthalmopathy.

Sequenced material: peripheral blood mononuclear cells (PBMCs), taken at new diagnosis, from a patient treated with antithyroid drugs. The receptor set was obtained from a man under 40 with Graves disease. CDR3s include the opening cysteine and the closing phenylalanine or tryptophan. Each record gives: CDR3 DNA, CDR3 protein, V gene, clone size, J gene, D gene. A D gene is named only where the DNA matches it firmly. Some rows mark clone size as missing; the rest say once, few, many or name a class of expanded clone.

CDR3nt: TGTGCCAGCACGTTCCGGGGGGGAGGTCGGAACAATGAGCAGTTCTTC; CDR3aa: CASTFRGGGRNNEQFF; v_gene: TRBV27; abundance: few; j_gene: TRBJ2-1; d_gene: TRBD2
CDR3nt: TGCGCCAGTAAACCGGGACAGGAGAACACCGGGGAGCTGTTTTTT; CDR3aa: CASKPGQENTGELFF; v_gene: TRBV5-1; abundance: many; j_gene: TRBJ2-2; d_gene: TRBD1
CDR3nt: TGCGCCAGCAGCTCCCGGGACAAGGCCTACGAGCAGTACTTC; CDR3aa: CASSSRDKAYEQYF; v_gene: TRBV5-1; abundance: many; j_gene: TRBJ2-7; d_gene: NA
CDR3nt: TGCGCCAGCAGCCAACCGCGACAGGGCTTTAATCAGCCCCAGCATTTT; CDR3aa: CASSQPRQGFNQPQHF; v_gene: TRBV4-1; abundance: few; j_gene: TRBJ1-5; d_gene: TRBD1
CDR3nt: TGTGCCAGCTGGCGGGGTCGTAACTTC; CDR3aa: CASWRGRNF; v_gene: TRBV12-3/TRBV12-4; abundance: NA; j_gene: TRBJ2-4; d_gene: NA
CDR3nt: TGTGCCAGCAGCAGCGGGAGGGCCTCCTACGAGCAGTACTTC; CDR3aa: CASSSGRASYEQYF; v_gene: TRBV11-2; abundance: many; j_gene: TRBJ2-7; d_gene: TRBD2
CDR3nt: TGTGCCAGCAGCCTTGCTCCCCTTAGCTCCTACAATGAGCAGTTCTTC; CDR3aa: CASSLAPLSSYNEQFF; v_gene: TRBV7-9; abundance: many; j_gene: TRBJ2-1; d_gene: NA
CDR3nt: TGTGCCAGCAGCAGGGTCACCGGGGAGCTGTTTTTT; CDR3aa: CASSRVTGELFF; v_gene: TRBV12-3/TRBV12-4; abundance: many; j_gene: TRBJ2-2; d_gene: NA
CDR3nt: TGTGCCAGCAGGCCCCGGGACAGGGGGGACCAGCCCCAGCATTTT; CDR3aa: CASRPRDRGDQPQHF; v_gene: TRBV11-2; abundance: NA; j_gene: TRBJ1-5; d_gene: TRBD1
CDR3nt: TGTGCCAGCACTACAGGTTCCGGCTCTAACTATGGCTACACCTTC; CDR3aa: CASTTGSGSNYGYTF; v_gene: TRBV7-9; abundance: many; j_gene: TRBJ1-2; d_gene: NA
CDR3nt: TGCAGTGCTAGAGATGGGGGGGGGTATAGCAATCAGCCCCAGCATTTT; CDR3aa: CSARDGGGYSNQPQHF; v_gene: TRBV20-1; abundance: many; j_gene: TRBJ1-5; d_gene: NA
CDR3nt: TGTGCCAGGGGACTGGGGGATTCACCCCTCCACTTT; CDR3aa: CARGLGDSPLHF; v_gene: TRBV19; abundance: many; j_gene: TRBJ1-6; d_gene: NA
CDR3nt: TGTGCCAGCAACAAAGGACTAGCGGGATATCGAGATACGCAGTATTTT; CDR3aa: CASNKGLAGYRDTQYF; v_gene: TRBV11-2; abundance: NA; j_gene: TRBJ2-3; d_gene: TRBD2
CDR3nt: TGCAGTGCTAGACCTAGCGGGAGGGTCACAGATACGCAGTATTTT; CDR3aa: CSARPSGRVTDTQYF; v_gene: TRBV20-1; abundance: many; j_gene: TRBJ2-3; d_gene: TRBD2
CDR3nt: TGCGCCAGCAGCTTGGGGGGACCGGGACAGAGGAATTCACCCCTCCACTTT; CDR3aa: CASSLGGPGQRNSPLHF; v_gene: TRBV5-1; abundance: many; j_gene: TRBJ1-6; d_gene: TRBD1
CDR3nt: TGTGCCAGCATTTCAGACCCCGGTGAGGGCGAGCAGTACTTC; CDR3aa: CASISDPGEGEQYF; v_gene: TRBV28; abundance: many; j_gene: TRBJ2-7; d_gene: NA
CDR3nt: TGCAGTGCTAGAGGTGACAGTCCTTATGGCTACACCTTC; CDR3aa: CSARGDSPYGYTF; v_gene: TRBV20-1; abundance: NA; j_gene: TRBJ1-2; d_gene: NA
CDR3nt: TGTGCCACCAGTGATTCCCGGGACAGCCGGTACGAGCAGTACTTC; CDR3aa: CATSDSRDSRYEQYF; v_gene: TRBV24-1; abundance: NA; j_gene: TRBJ2-7; d_gene: TRBD1
CDR3nt: TGTGCCAGCACTCGGGGAGATCAGCCCCAGCATTTT; CDR3aa: CASTRGDQPQHF; v_gene: TRBV2; abundance: many; j_gene: TRBJ1-5; d_gene: NA
CDR3nt: TGTGCCAGCAGTAGACTAGCGGGAGCACGTAATGAGCAGTTCTTC; CDR3aa: CASSRLAGARNEQFF; v_gene: TRBV12-3/TRBV12-4; abundance: many; j_gene: TRBJ2-1; d_gene: TRBD2
CDR3nt: TGTGCCAGCAGACGAACGGGACTAGCGGGAGCAGATACGCAGTATTTT; CDR3aa: CASRRTGLAGADTQYF; v_gene: TRBV7-2; abundance: many; j_gene: TRBJ2-3; d_gene: TRBD2
CDR3nt: TGCAGTGCTACCGGGCCTCGCAGGGATACGCAGTATTTT; CDR3aa: CSATGPRRDTQYF; v_gene: TRBV20-1; abundance: few; j_gene: TRBJ2-3; d_gene: NA
CDR3nt: TGCAGTGCTTGGGACAGTCTCACAGATACGCAGTATTTT; CDR3aa: CSAWDSLTDTQYF; v_gene: TRBV20-1; abundance: few; j_gene: TRBJ2-3; d_gene: TRBD1
CDR3nt: TGTGCCAGCAGCCAGCCCGGGGGGGGCTACGAGCAGTACTTC; CDR3aa: CASSQPGGGYEQYF; v_gene: TRBV3-1; abundance: many; j_gene: TRBJ2-7; d_gene: TRBD2
CDR3nt: TGTGCCTGGAGTACAGGACGTGGAGGGGACGGGGAGCTGTTTTTT; CDR3aa: CAWSTGRGGDGELFF; v_gene: TRBV30; abundance: many; j_gene: TRBJ2-2; d_gene: NA
CDR3nt: TGTGCCATCAGTGTTGTCCTAGCGGGAGAGGGGGGAAGGAGTGAGCAGTTCTTC; CDR3aa: CAISVVLAGEGGRSEQFF; v_gene: TRBV10-3; abundance: many; j_gene: TRBJ2-1; d_gene: TRBD2
CDR3nt: TGCAGTGCTATACCCGGGACAGGGCGTGCGGAGCAGTACTTC; CDR3aa: CSAIPGTGRAEQYF; v_gene: TRBV20-1; abundance: NA; j_gene: TRBJ2-7; d_gene: TRBD1
CDR3nt: TGTGCCACCAGTGCTGGCAGGGTTGGTGGCTACACCTTC; CDR3aa: CATSAGRVGGYTF; v_gene: TRBV24-1; abundance: many; j_gene: TRBJ1-2; d_gene: NA
CDR3nt: TGCAGTGTACCGGGACACTTGAACACTGAAGCTTTCTTT; CDR3aa: CSVPGHLNTEAFF; v_gene: TRBV20-1; abundance: many; j_gene: TRBJ1-1; d_gene: NA
CDR3nt: TGTGCCAGCAGCGGGGCGGAACGGGAGTACCAAGAGACCCAGTACTTC; CDR3aa: CASSGAEREYQETQYF; v_gene: TRBV7-9; abundance: few; j_gene: TRBJ2-5; d_gene: NA